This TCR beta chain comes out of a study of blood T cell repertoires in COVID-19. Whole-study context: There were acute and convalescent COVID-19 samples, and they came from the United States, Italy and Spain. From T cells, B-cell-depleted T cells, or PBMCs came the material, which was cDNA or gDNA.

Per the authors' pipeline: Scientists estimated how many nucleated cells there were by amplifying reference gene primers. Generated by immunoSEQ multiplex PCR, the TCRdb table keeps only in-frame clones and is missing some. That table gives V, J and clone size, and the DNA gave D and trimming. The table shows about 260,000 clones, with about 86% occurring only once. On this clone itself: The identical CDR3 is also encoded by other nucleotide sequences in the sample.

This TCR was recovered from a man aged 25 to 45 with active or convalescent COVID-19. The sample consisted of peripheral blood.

The CDR3 nucleotides are TGTGCCAGCAGACAAGACTATGGCTACACCTTC. Its translation: CASRQDYGYTF. The chain carries TRBV7-9 and TRBJ1-2; D gene uncertain. In germline, CDR1 is SEHNR, CDR2 FQNEAQ (reference sequence). With 6 bases removed from V and 3 bases from J, the gap between germline ends came to 5 bases. This CDR3 contains 11 residues.